This T cell receptor beta chain was sequenced during a study of shared clonotypes between healthy human individuals. This table comes from immunoSEQ multiplex PCR, and its TCRdb copy is limited to in-frame clones, with some not included. Among a few hundred thousand clones listed, around three quarters were seen once. Study-level points and caveats: With few donors, the genetic and exposure-history diversity represented was limited.

CDR1 and CDR2 from the germline V gene are MNHEY and SVGAGI. With V trimmed by 5 bases and J by 9 bases, 10 bases remained unmatched. This CDR3 region has 15 residues. Concerning this clone itself: The antigen remains undetermined.

Sequencing was done on a sample of PBMCs. The rearrangement joins TRBV6-5 to TRBJ2-1; 10 bases are shared with TRBD2. This sequence originates from a woman aged 40 to 50 in good health. Some clones in this sample may be carry-over from other donors' samples. CDR3: CASSRQRGGFAEQFF. CDR3 DNA: TGTGCCAGCAGTCGCCAGCGGGGGGGGTTCGCTGAGCAGTTCTTC.